This is a list of T cell receptor beta chains from one sample in a study of shared clonotypes between healthy human individuals. Sequencing used immunoSEQ multiplex PCR; TCRdb keeps in-frame clones, though not all of them. The repertoire consists of under 600,000 clones, with around 95% occurring once and the leading ten covering about 0.059%. Sequencing input: naive CD4+ T cells sorted from blood. Every receptor here comes from a woman in her 30s in good health. Each CDR3 is given with its conserved first and last residue. D genes are given only for firm matches. Expanded clones get a size class; other rows say once, few or many, or leave the size out.

TRBV5-1,-,-,TRBJ2-7,CASSFVGVTGRPTYEQYF,TGCGCCAGCAGCTTTGTGGGTGTAACAGGGAGGCCAACCTACGAGCAGTACTTC
TRBV18,-,-,TRBJ2-5,CASSPLADTVQETQYF,TGTGCCAGCTCACCACTAGCGGACACGGTACAAGAGACCCAGTACTTC
TRBV29-1,-,-,TRBJ1-1,CSVVSLGQNTEAFF,TGCAGCGTTGTAAGTCTGGGCCAGAACACTGAAGCTTTCTTT
TRBV7-8,-,TRBD1,TRBJ2-7,CASSGGGQGVSYEQYF,TGTGCCAGCAGCGGAGGGGGACAGGGGGTCTCCTACGAGCAGTACTTC
TRBV19,-,-,TRBJ1-1,CASSIQFGDTEAFF,TGTGCCAGTAGCATACAGTTCGGGGACACTGAAGCTTTCTTT
TRBV28,-,-,TRBJ1-4,CASSFGRGGEKLFF,TGTGCCAGCAGTTTCGGCAGGGGCGGAGAAAAACTGTTTTTT
TRBV2,-,-,TRBJ1-2,CASRGQSSNYGYTF,TGTGCCAGCAGAGGACAGAGTTCTAACTATGGCTACACCTTC
TRBV27,-,TRBD1,TRBJ2-7,CASSLSRGQGISYEQYF,TGTGCCAGCAGTTTATCGCGAGGACAGGGGATTAGTTACGAGCAGTACTTC
TRBV6-1,-,TRBD1,TRBJ2-7,CASRDRGRLGEQYF,TGTGCCAGCAGGGACAGGGGGCGTCTCGGCGAGCAGTACTTC
TRBV2,-,TRBD1,TRBJ1-1,CASSERDRGPEAFF,TGTGCCAGCAGTGAGAGGGACAGGGGTCCTGAAGCTTTCTTT
TRBV7-2,-,-,TRBJ2-6,CASSFRQLSGANVLTF,TGTGCCAGCAGCTTCAGACAGTTGTCTGGGGCCAACGTCCTGACTTTC
TRBV19,-,TRBD2,TRBJ2-7,CASSTGLALSYEQYF,TGTGCCAGTAGTACGGGACTAGCACTCTCCTACGAGCAGTACTTC
TRBV5-8,-,TRBD1,TRBJ2-3,CASSSDRVRDTQYF,TGTGCCAGCAGCTCGGACAGGGTGAGAGATACGCAGTATTTT
TRBV27,-,TRBD2,TRBJ2-1,CASSLRTSGRASYNEQFF,TGTGCCAGCAGTTTACGGACTAGCGGGAGAGCGTCCTACAATGAGCAGTTCTTC
TRBV28,-,-,TRBJ1-1,CASKTGPTEAFF,TGTGCCAGCAAGACAGGCCCCACTGAAGCTTTCTTT
TRBV5-1,-,-,TRBJ1-5,CASSPVAGQPQHF,TGCGCCAGCAGCCCGGTGGCGGGTCAGCCCCAGCATTTT
TRBV6-5,-,-,TRBJ2-1,CASSYGRAAPEQFF,TGTGCCAGCAGTTACGGGCGGGCAGCACCTGAGCAGTTCTTC
TRBV5-1,-,TRBD2,TRBJ2-5,CASSLVLAGGPESETQYF,TGCGCCAGCAGCTTGGTGCTAGCGGGAGGGCCTGAATCTGAGACCCAGTACTTC
TRBV28,-,-,TRBJ2-7,CASTDRAYEQYF,TGTGCCAGCACAGACAGAGCCTACGAGCAGTACTTC
TRBV7-2,once,TRBD2,TRBJ2-7,CASSLRVGREYEQYF,TGTGCCAGCAGCTTACGGGTCGGGAGGGAATACGAGCAGTACTTC
TRBV6-5,-,-,TRBJ2-1,CASSSERNEQFF,TGTGCCAGCAGTTCTGAGCGCAATGAGCAGTTCTTC
TRBV5-1,-,-,TRBJ1-3,CASSLGGGAAGNTIYF,TGCGCCAGCAGCTTGGGTGGGGGCGCCGCTGGAAACACCATATATTTT
TRBV7-8,-,-,TRBJ2-4,CASSARDRNIQYF,TGTGCCAGCAGCGCTAGGGATAGAAACATTCAGTACTTC
TRBV9,-,-,TRBJ1-6,CASSVGTRNSPLHF,TGTGCCAGCAGCGTAGGCACTAGAAATTCACCCCTCCACTTT
TRBV6-1,once,-,TRBJ2-7,CASSLVVDERYF,TGTGCCAGCAGCCTCGTGGTCGACGAGCGGTACTTC
TRBV6-1,-,-,TRBJ2-7,CASSLHRDWGEQYF,TGTGCCAGCAGTCTACACAGGGATTGGGGCGAGCAGTACTTC